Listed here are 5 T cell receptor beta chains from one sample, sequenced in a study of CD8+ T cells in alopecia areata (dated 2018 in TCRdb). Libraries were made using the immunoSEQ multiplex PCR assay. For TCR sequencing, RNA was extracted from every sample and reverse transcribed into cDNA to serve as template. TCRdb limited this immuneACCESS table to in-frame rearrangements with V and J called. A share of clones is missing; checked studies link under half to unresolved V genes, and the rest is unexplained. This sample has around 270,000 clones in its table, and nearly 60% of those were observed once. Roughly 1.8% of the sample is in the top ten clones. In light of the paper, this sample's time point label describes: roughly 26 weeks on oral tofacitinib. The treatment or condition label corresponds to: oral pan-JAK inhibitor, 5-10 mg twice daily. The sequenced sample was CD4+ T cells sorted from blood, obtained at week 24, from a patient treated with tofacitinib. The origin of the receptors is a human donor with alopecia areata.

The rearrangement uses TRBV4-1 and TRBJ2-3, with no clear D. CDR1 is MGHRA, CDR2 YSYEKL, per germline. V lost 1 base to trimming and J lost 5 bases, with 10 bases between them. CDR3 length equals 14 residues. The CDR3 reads CASSQVWAEDTQYF. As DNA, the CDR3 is TGCGCCAGCAGCCAAGTATGGGCAGAAGATACGCAGTATTTT.

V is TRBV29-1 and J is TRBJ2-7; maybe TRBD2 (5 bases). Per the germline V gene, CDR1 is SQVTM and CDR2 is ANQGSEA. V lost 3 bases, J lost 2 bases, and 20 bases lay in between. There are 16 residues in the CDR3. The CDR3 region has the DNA TGCAGCGTTGACCCCATGGACCCACGAGGGACCTACGAGCAGTACTTC. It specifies CSVDPMDPRGTYEQYF.

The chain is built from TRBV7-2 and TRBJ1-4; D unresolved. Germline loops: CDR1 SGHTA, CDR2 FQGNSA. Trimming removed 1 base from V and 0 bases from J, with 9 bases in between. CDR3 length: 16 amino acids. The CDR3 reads CASSLEGPTTNEKLFF. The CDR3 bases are TGTGCCAGCAGCTTAGAAGGACCGACAACTAATGAAAAACTGTTTTTT.

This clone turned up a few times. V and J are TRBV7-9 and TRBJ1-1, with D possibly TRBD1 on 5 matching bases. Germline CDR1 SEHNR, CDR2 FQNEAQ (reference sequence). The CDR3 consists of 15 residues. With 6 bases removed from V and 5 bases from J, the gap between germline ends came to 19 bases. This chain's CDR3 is CASRPRQRRRTEAFF. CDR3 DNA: TGTGCCAGCAGACCGAGACAGAGAAGGAGAACTGAAGCTTTCTTT.

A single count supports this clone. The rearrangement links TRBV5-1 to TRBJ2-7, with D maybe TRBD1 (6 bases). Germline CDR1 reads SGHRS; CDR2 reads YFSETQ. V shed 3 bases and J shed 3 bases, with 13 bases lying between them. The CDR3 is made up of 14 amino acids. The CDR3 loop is CASSSRDTYYEQYF. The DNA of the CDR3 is TGCGCCAGCAGCTCCCGGGACACGTACTACGAGCAGTACTTC.